Given below is one T cell receptor beta chain in context. The antigen is unknown. Primers for the PCR totalled 60 Vbeta and 13 Jbeta. Measured with immunoSEQ multiplex PCR; TCRdb has only the in-frame clones, and not every one. Altogether around 140,000 clones are present, more than 75% being singletons, with the ten largest covering roughly 5%. The CDR3 extends over 17 amino acids. V trimming: 1 base; J trimming: 6 bases; junction bases outside the gene matches: 13. Germline loops: CDR1 SGDLS, CDR2 YYNGEE. This sample stems from a study of cytomegalovirus exposure and HLA in healthy donors. Study-wide results and caveats: In a later analysis, TCR beta V- and J-gene trimming showed a link to a missense DCLRE1C variant. Earlier findings revealed that most TCR beta V segments proved productive either about 90% or about 30% of the time. Most sequenced TCRs were rare (though some public TCRs occurred in many donors).

The rearrangement links TRBV9 to TRBJ2-1, with TRBD1 matching over 7 bases. This sequence was found in a woman aged 25 to 39 in good health and CMV-seronegative. Sequencing was performed on PBMCs. DNA of the CDR3: TGTGCCAGCAGCGTAAGCTACCGGGACAGTTCGGCCAATGAGCAGTTCTTC. It encodes CASSVSYRDSSANEQFF. The full variable domain, with the rest looked up from reference TRBV9 and TRBJ2-1, is DSGVTQTPKHLITATGQRVTLRCSPRSGDLSVYWYQQSLDQGLQFLIQYYNGEERAKGNILERFSAQQFPDLHSELNLSSLELGDSALYFCASSVSYRDSSANEQFFGPGTRLTVL.